The 20 T cell receptor beta chains reported below all come from one sample, sequenced in a study of CD8+ T cells in alopecia areata. Stated treatment: oral pan-JAK inhibitor, 5-10 mg twice daily. The sequencing template was cDNA reverse transcribed from extracted RNA. TCRdb's table, derived via immunoSEQ multiplex PCR, lists solely in-frame clones and lacks some. This table has approximately 210,000 clones, 50% to 60% appearing once. This specimen consisted of CD4+ T cells sorted from blood, obtained at week 4, from a patient treated with tofacitinib. All receptors derive from a human donor with alopecia areata.

The CDR3 spells CASSSQFF. The CDR3 nucleotides are TGTGCCAGCAGCTCACAGTTCTTC. This sequence joins TRBV28 and TRBJ2-1; D unresolved. V gave up 6 bases and J gave up 13 bases, with 4 bases separating them. Germline V gene lookup returns CDR1 MDHEN and CDR2 SYDVKM. This CDR3 is built from 8 residues.

This clone was seen only a few times. The CDR3 loop reads CASSIEATNEKLFF. The CDR3 bases are TGTGCCAGTAGTATCGAAGCAACTAATGAAAAACTGTTTTTT. V usage is TRBV19 and J usage is TRBJ1-4; D uncertain. The CDR3 loop spans 14 amino acids. Germline lookup yields CDR1 LNHDA and CDR2 SQIVND (reference sequence). Trimming left V 3 bases short and J 0 bases short, with 5 bases between.

The chain couples TRBV5-1 to TRBJ1-6; 9 bases map to TRBD1. The CDR3 spans 14 residues. The trim removed 4 bases at V and 10 bases at J, leaving 6 bases unmatched. Germline lookup yields CDR1 SGHRS and CDR2 YFSETQ. CDR3 amino acids: CASSVDRGGSPLHF. The DNA of the CDR3 is TGCGCCAGCAGCGTGGACAGGGGAGGCTCACCCCTCCACTTT.

V usage is TRBV28 and J usage is TRBJ1-5, with TRBD1 identical over 7 bases. The CDR3 length is 19 residues. Losses at the gene ends were 8 bases for V and 5 bases for J; bases not matched to a gene: 24. Looked up from germline, CDR1 is MDHEN and CDR2 is SYDVKM. For the CDR3, the DNA is TGTGCCAGCGCCTTCGTAGGTTTTTCCCGTACAGGGGCGGATCAGCCCCAGCATTTT. It translates to CASAFVGFSRTGADQPQHF.

This chain links TRBV30 with TRBJ2-3, with TRBD2 matching 9 bases. The CDR3 extends over 14 amino acids. J was trimmed by 4 bases and V by 6 bases; bases with no gene match: 8. CDR1 is GTSNPN, CDR2 SVGIG, per germline (reference sequence). Here the CDR3 reads CACEGGGGADTQYF. For the CDR3, the DNA is TGTGCCTGCGAAGGTGGCGGGGGGGCAGATACGCAGTATTTT.

The CDR3 coding sequence is TGTGCCAGCTCACCATGGGGCCAGCACCAAGAGACCCAGTACTTC. Amino acids: CASSPWGQHQETQYF. The rearrangement uses TRBV18 and TRBJ2-5; TRBD1 might be the D (5 bases). V lost 2 bases and J lost 0, with 10 bases in between. The germline gives CDR1 KGHSH, CDR2 LQKENI. This CDR3 has 15 residues.

V and J are TRBV4-1 and TRBJ2-2, with a weak D call TRBD1 (6 bases). The CDR3 covers 17 residues. Germline CDR1 and CDR2: MGHRA and YSYEKL. The V end lost 0 bases, the J end lost 2 bases, and 13 bases lay between the germline ends. The DNA of the CDR3 is TGCGCCAGCAGCCAAGAACTCGGCAGGGGTAACACCGGGGAGCTGTTTTTT. Amino acid sequence: CASSQELGRGNTGELFF.

In DNA, the CDR3 is TGTGCCAGCAGCCGTCAGGCGGGGGCCTCCTACGAGCAGTACTTC. Protein product: CASSRQAGASYEQYF. The genes are TRBV7-2 and TRBJ2-7; tentatively, D is TRBD2 (7 bases). The CDR3 is 15 residues long. The V end lost 5 bases, the J end lost 0 bases, and 14 bases lay between the germline ends. Per germline, CDR1 SGHTA and CDR2 FQGNSA.

J is TRBJ2-7 and V is TRBV29-1; D perhaps matches TRBD1 (6 bases). From germline, CDR1 is SQVTM and CDR2 ANQGSEA. Trimming removed 4 bases from V and 1 base from J, with 8 bases in between. The CDR3 covers 12 residues. CDR3 protein: CSVVRGSYEQYF. As DNA, the CDR3 is TGCAGCGTTGTGAGGGGGTCCTACGAGCAGTACTTC.

The chain links TRBV6-5 to TRBJ1-1; the match to TRBD1 covers 8 bases. CDR3 length equals 13 residues. Looked up from germline, CDR1 is MNHEY and CDR2 is SVGAGI. V lost 7 bases to trimming and J lost 4 bases; unmatched junction nucleotides: 5. CDR3 coding DNA: TGTGCCAGCATCTGGGACAGGTCCACTGAAGCTTTCTTT. Amino acid sequence: CASIWDRSTEAFF.

J is TRBJ1-6 and V is TRBV30; 8 bases fit TRBD1. Per germline, CDR1 GTSNPN and CDR2 SVGIG (reference sequence). Trimming took 1 base from V and 7 from J; bases not matched to a gene: 6. The CDR3 runs 15 residues. The CDR3 DNA follows: TGTGCCTGGAGTGCAAGGACAGGGAACAATTCACCCCTCCACTTT. It yields the protein CAWSARTGNNSPLHF.

V gene TRBV6-1 combines with J gene TRBJ2-7; 7 bases align to TRBD1. The CDR3 is 14 residues long. Trimming cost V 4 bases and J 4 bases; bases outside gene matches: 7. Germline CDR1 reads MNHNS; CDR2 reads SASEGT. Here the CDR3 DNA reads TGTGCCAGCAGTGCCGACAGGGTTCCTTACGAGCAGTACTTC. Its translation is CASSADRVPYEQYF.

The V and J genes are TRBV2 and TRBJ1-2, with D possibly TRBD1 on 6 matching bases. Deletions cut 8 bases from V and 4 bases from J, with 17 bases between. This CDR3 is 14 amino acids long. The germline CDR1 and CDR2 sequences are SNHLY and FYNNEI. The CDR3 sequence: CASSGGRTVYGYTF. The CDR3 DNA follows: TGTGCCAGCTCTGGGGGCAGGACGGTCTATGGCTACACCTTC.

The chain combines TRBV28 with TRBJ2-3; TRBD2 matches at 7 bases. Unmatched junction bases numbered 1, after V lost 1 base and J lost 3 bases. Germline CDR1 reads MDHEN; CDR2 reads SYDVKM. The CDR3 sequence is 14 residues long. The DNA for the CDR3 is TGTGCCAGCAGTTTATTCGGGGGGACAGATACGCAGTATTTT. The encoded protein is CASSLFGGTDTQYF. Supplemented by reference TRBV28 and TRBJ2-3, the full variable domain reads DVKVTQSSRYLVKRTGEKVFLECVQDMDHENMFWYRQDPGLGLRLIYFSYDVKMKEKGDIPEGYSVSREKKERFSLILESASTNQTSMYLCASSLFGGTDTQYFGPGTRLTVL.

The chain links TRBV30 to TRBJ2-2; D gene uncertain. Germline V gene data show CDR1 as GTSNPN and CDR2 as SVGIG (reference sequence). Trimming shortened V by 1 base and J by 4 bases, and 7 bases separated the two germline ends. This CDR3 is built from 13 residues. The DNA of the CDR3 is TGTGCCTGGAGTGGCACCAGCACCGGGGAGCTGTTTTTT. Protein product: CAWSGTSTGELFF.

As to this clone: The sample carries other DNA sequences with the same CDR3. The chain has TRBV29-1 and TRBJ2-5; D ambiguous. The CDR3 consists of 12 residues. Germline V lookup: CDR1 SQVTM, CDR2 ANQGSEA. The germline V and J ends were trimmed by 4 bases and 1 base, with 7 bases remaining between them. CDR3 coding DNA: TGCAGCGTTGGGCCGGGCCAAGAGACCCAGTACTTC. It is translated as CSVGPGQETQYF.

V gene TRBV4-2 combines with J gene TRBJ1-1; tentative D call: TRBD1 (5 bases). Trimming pared 1 base from V and 5 bases from J, leaving 14 bases between. This CDR3 is built from 15 residues. In germline, CDR1 is LGHNA, CDR2 YNFKEQ. CDR3 in DNA: TGTGCCAGCAGCCAAGCTCTCGGGGGATTGACTGAAGCTTTCTTT. Translation: CASSQALGGLTEAFF.

CDR3 sequence reads: CASRLNTEAFF. The DNA of the CDR3 is TGTGCCAGCCGGCTGAACACTGAAGCTTTCTTT. This chain uses TRBV28 with TRBJ1-1; no firm D call. The V end was cut by 8 bases, the J end by 0 bases, with 4 bases between. The CDR3 contains 11 residues. The germline V gene encodes CDR1 MDHEN and CDR2 SYDVKM.

V gene TRBV2 combines with J gene TRBJ1-6, with no clear D. The germline V gene has CDR1 SNHLY and CDR2 FYNNEI. Trimming removed 3 bases from V and 9 bases from J, with 12 bases in between. The CDR3 spans 14 residues. DNA of the CDR3: TGTGCCAGCAGTGACGGCTCGTCGAGTTCACCCCTCCACTTT. It is translated as CASSDGSSSSPLHF.

This rearrangement joins TRBV4-1 to TRBJ1-2; D is ambiguous. The CDR3 sequence is 15 residues long. Germline V gene lookup returns CDR1 MGHRA and CDR2 YSYEKL. V was shortened by 1 base and J by 0 bases, with 9 bases between the two germline ends. The CDR3 bases are TGCGCCAGCAGCCAAGGGTACCTGGCTAACTATGGCTACACCTTC. The encoded protein is CASSQGYLANYGYTF.